This is a list of T cell receptor beta chains from one sample in a study of PD-1 blockade in classical Hodgkin lymphoma. TCRdb's table, derived via immunoSEQ multiplex PCR, lists solely in-frame clones and lacks some. The sample yields some 16,000 clones, about 86% seen once. The sequenced sample consisted of CD4+ T cells from blood. All receptors come from a human donor with classical Hodgkin lymphoma. CDR3s include the opening cysteine and the closing phenylalanine or tryptophan. The D gene is left open where the match is weak. Not every row has a clone size; where given, it reads once, few, many or a size class.

j_call	d_call	v_call	clone_size	cdr3_nt	cdr3_aa
TRBJ2-7	NA	TRBV7-9	NA	TGTGCCAGCAGCTTCACGGCAGCCTACGAGCAGTACTTC	CASSFTAAYEQYF
TRBJ1-1	NA	TRBV2	NA	TGTGCCAGCAGTGTTTTGGGGAGAAGCACTGAAGCTTTCTTT	CASSVLGRSTEAFF
TRBJ2-3	NA	TRBV11-2	once	TGTGCCAGCAGCTTAGTTACAGGTTTGGCAGATACGCAGTATTTT	CASSLVTGLADTQYF
TRBJ1-4	NA	TRBV6-1	once	TGTGCCAGCAGTGAAGTCAGGAGGGCAGTCACTAATGAAAAACTGTTTTTT	CASSEVRRAVTNEKLFF
TRBJ2-4	TRBD1	TRBV27	once	TGTGCCAGCAGAGATACAGGGGGCTGGGCCAAAAACATTCAGTACTTC	CASRDTGGWAKNIQYF
TRBJ2-1	TRBD2	TRBV10-3	NA	TGTGCCATCAGTGGGACTAGTTCTAATGAGCAGTTCTTC	CAISGTSSNEQFF
TRBJ2-1	NA	TRBV19	NA	TGTGCCAGTAGTATGCGCCAAAGGGATGAGCAGTTCTTC	CASSMRQRDEQFF
TRBJ2-1	TRBD1	TRBV6-4	NA	TGTGCCAGCAGTGAAGACAGGGTTAACAATGAGCAGTTCTTC	CASSEDRVNNEQFF
TRBJ2-3	NA	TRBV7-2	NA	TGTGCCAGCAGCTTACAGTTTCGCACAGATACGCAGTATTTT	CASSLQFRTDTQYF
TRBJ2-5	NA	TRBV29-1	NA	TGCAGCGTTGCTCTTTCACAAGAGACCCAGTACTTC	CSVALSQETQYF
TRBJ2-1	NA	TRBV5-1	NA	TGCGCCAGCAGCTTGGGACTAGTCTCCGGGCATGAGCAGTTCTTC	CASSLGLVSGHEQFF
TRBJ2-3	TRBD2	TRBV5-4	few	TGTGCCAGCAGTTTAGCGGGAGGGGGGGATACGCAGTATTTT	CASSLAGGGDTQYF
TRBJ2-1	TRBD2	TRBV4-2	NA	TGTGCCAGCAGCATCACCAAGGGACTAGCGGGAGAGCAGTTCTTC	CASSITKGLAGEQFF
TRBJ2-6	NA	TRBV5-6	NA	TGTGCCAGCAGCTTGTTGGGGGCGTTATGGTCTGGGGCCAACGTCCTGACTTTC	CASSLLGALWSGANVLTF
TRBJ2-7	NA	TRBV19	NA	TGTGCCAGTAGTATAAAGGGCCGCTACGAGCAGTACTTC	CASSIKGRYEQYF
TRBJ1-2	NA	TRBV30	NA	TGTGCCTGGAGACCCACAGGGCACTATGGCTACACCTTC	CAWRPTGHYGYTF
TRBJ1-1	NA	TRBV4-2	few	TGTGCCAGCAGCCAACGCACTACAGGGAGCGCTGAAGCTTTCTTT	CASSQRTTGSAEAFF
TRBJ2-7	NA	TRBV7-8	NA	TGTGCCAGCAGCTTGCGCTCAGGAGCCTACGAGCAGTACTTC	CASSLRSGAYEQYF
TRBJ2-7	NA	TRBV5-1	NA	TGCGCCAGCAGCTTGGATCGCAGGGGGGCCTACGAGCAGTACTTC	CASSLDRRGAYEQYF
TRBJ1-6	NA	TRBV14	NA	TGTGCCAGCAGCCAAAAATACGGTTCACCCCTCCACTTT	CASSQKYGSPLHF
TRBJ2-7	TRBD1	TRBV11-2	NA	TGTGCCAGCAGCTTCCGGCTACAGGGGGGTGGCGAGCAGTACTTC	CASSFRLQGGGEQYF
TRBJ2-1	NA	TRBV6-4	NA	TGTGCCAGCAGCCGAGAGGGCCAGGTTGAGCAGTTCTTC	CASSREGQVEQFF
TRBJ2-7	TRBD2	TRBV11-2	NA	TGTGCCAGCAGCTCCTTTGGCGGGAGGGCCTACGAGCAGTACTTC	CASSSFGGRAYEQYF
TRBJ1-2	NA	TRBV9	NA	TGTGCCAGCAGCGTTGCCACAGGGCGGAGAGGCTACACCTTC	CASSVATGRRGYTF
TRBJ2-5	TRBD1	TRBV18	NA	TGTGCCAGCCTCGGGACAGTCCAAGAGACCCAGTACTTC	CASLGTVQETQYF
TRBJ2-1	TRBD2	TRBV14	NA	TGTGCCAGCAGCCAAGGTCTTCTAGCGGGAGTTTCTGGTGAGCAGTTCTTC	CASSQGLLAGVSGEQFF
TRBJ2-7	NA	TRBV7-2	once	TGTGCCAGCAGCCCTAACCCCGGGTCCTACGAGCAGTACTTC	CASSPNPGSYEQYF
TRBJ2-7	TRBD2	TRBV27	NA	TGTGCCAGCAGTCCGACTAGCGGGAGGTACTACGAGCAGTACTTC	CASSPTSGRYYEQYF
TRBJ1-6	NA	TRBV29-1	NA	TGCAGCGTCAAGGAGGGAGGGAATAATTCACCCCTCCACTTT	CSVKEGGNNSPLHF
TRBJ1-2	NA	TRBV28	few	TGTGCCAGCAGTTACGAACAGGGCTTGCGGGGCTACACCTTC	CASSYEQGLRGYTF
TRBJ2-1	TRBD2	TRBV28	NA	TGTGCCAGCAACAGGGCCAGCGGGAGTCCCTACAATGAGCAGTTCTTC	CASNRASGSPYNEQFF
TRBJ2-1	TRBD1	TRBV19	NA	TGTGCCAGTAGTACGTCGACAGGGGTGAAAAAAAATGAGCAGTTCTTC	CASSTSTGVKKNEQFF
TRBJ2-1	NA	TRBV5-1	NA	TGCGCCAGCAGCTTGGCCGGGGAATACAATGAGCAGTTCTTC	CASSLAGEYNEQFF